This entry concerns a single T cell receptor beta chain. It has no known antigen specificity. The record has no base qualities; no much larger clone is one base away. Each collaborating institution followed its own protocols to collect whole blood in K2EDTA tubes. For TCRbeta analysis, collaborators shipped samples as frozen whole blood, isolated PBMCs, or DNA extracted from either of those sample types. V sheds 5 bases and J sheds 2 bases, leaving 7 bases between their ends. CDR1 and CDR2 (SGHTA, FQGNSA) derive from the germline V gene. From the cysteine through the phenylalanine, the CDR3 covers 13 amino acids. Only the CDR3 part of the read is kept: 39 bases, read in frame from the first base. TCRbeta CDR3 regions were amplified from genomic DNA by means of the immunoSEQ Assay, a bias-controlled multiplex PCR. Processing in the source paper ran as follows. Within the assay, amplification of reference gene primers was used to estimate how many nucleated cells each sample contained. Sequence reads were collapsed and filtered to measure the absolute abundance of every unique TCRbeta CDR3 rearrangement. Productive Simpson clonality was computed per sample as the square root of Simpson's diversity index over productive rearrangements. The immuneACCESS repertoire file appears here via TCRdb, limited to in-frame rearrangements. These files lack a portion of the clones; in checked studies, under half of the deficit traces to unresolved V genes, and the cause of the others is not known. Clonal size and the V and J genes are those of that table, whereas D and trimming came from the DNA. The sample records fewer than 300,000 clones, about 80% of which are singletons. About 3.5% of the sample comes from the top ten.

These data belong to a study of blood T cell repertoires in COVID-19 (dated by TCRdb to the early 2020s). Study-level background: Samples covering the acute and convalescent phases of COVID-19 were provided by collaborators in the United States, Italy and Spain. Nearly every sample came with metadata listing a de-identified subject ID, COVID-19 status, age in years and sex. The samples were drawn from the first 160 participants of the ongoing ImmuneRACE study and from some 1,300 subjects provided by 6 global collaborators. The prospective study material was composed of cDNA or gDNA derived from T cells, B-cell-depleted T cells, or PBMCs. Deeply sampled blood TCRbeta repertoires from subjects exposed to, actively infected with, or recovered from COVID-19 were included in the dataset. Where available, HLA class I and class II types were obtained from metadata supplied by the sample provider rather than from assay-based typing. The repertoires were made available in a free public database intended to serve as a resource for research on the immune response to SARS-CoV-2. The study at large found these results: Clinical and demographic metadata were provided uncurated, with the amount varying by source and participant.

The receptor's source is a woman aged 80 or over with acute or convalescent COVID-19. The sample was peripheral blood. The chain joins TRBV7-2 to TRBJ1-5; no D gene call is confident. The CDR3 region reads CASSAQGNQPQHF. The nucleotide sequence reads TGTGCCAGCAGCGCCCAGGGCAATCAGCCCCAGCATTTT.